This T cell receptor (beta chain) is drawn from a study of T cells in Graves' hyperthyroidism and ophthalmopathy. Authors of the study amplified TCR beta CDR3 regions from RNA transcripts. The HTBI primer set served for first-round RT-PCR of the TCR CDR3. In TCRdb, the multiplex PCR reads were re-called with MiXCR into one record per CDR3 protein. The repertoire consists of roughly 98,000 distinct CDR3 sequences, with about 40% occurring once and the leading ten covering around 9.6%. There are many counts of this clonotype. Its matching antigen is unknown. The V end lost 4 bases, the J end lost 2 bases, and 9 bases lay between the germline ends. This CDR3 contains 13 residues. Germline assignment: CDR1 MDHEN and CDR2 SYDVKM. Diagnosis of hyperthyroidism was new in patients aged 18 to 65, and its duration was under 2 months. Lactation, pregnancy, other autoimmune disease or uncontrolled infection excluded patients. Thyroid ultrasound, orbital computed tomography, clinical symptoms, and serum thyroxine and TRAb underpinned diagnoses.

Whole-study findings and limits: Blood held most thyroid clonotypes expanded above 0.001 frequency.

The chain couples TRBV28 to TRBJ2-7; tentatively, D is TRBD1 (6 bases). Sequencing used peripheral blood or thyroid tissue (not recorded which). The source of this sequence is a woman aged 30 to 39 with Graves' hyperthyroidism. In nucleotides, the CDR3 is TGTGCCAGCAGTTACAGGGCGGCCTACGAGCAGTACTTC. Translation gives CASSYRAAYEQYF.